This TCR beta chain was obtained from a study of beta chain features in type 1 diabetes. Expressed TCRB transcripts were sequenced, since all the RNA that had been isolated was reverse transcribed. Libraries were prepared by immunoSEQ multiplex PCR; TCRdb keeps only in-frame clonotypes and omits some of them. This sample has about 360,000 clones, with about 12% found just once. By way of CD45RO/CCR7/CD25/CD127/CD95/CD27, the CD4+ regulatory, stem cell-like memory, central memory and naive cells were sorted. Study results and limitations: Patients with Type 1 diabetes showed moderately but significantly shorter TCRB CDR3s in all four CD4+ subsets.

V lost 1 base and J lost 7, with 16 bases in between. CDR1 and CDR2 from the germline V gene are SGHTA and FQGNSA. The CDR3 consists of 15 residues. This clone was found a few times. Its antigen is unknown. This chain connects TRBV7-2 to TRBJ1-2; D perhaps matches TRBD1 (5 bases). The receptor's source is a man aged 18 to 29 in good health. The sequenced sample consisted of naive CD4+ T cells from blood. CDR3 region: CASSLDLLTGGGYTF. Here the CDR3 DNA reads TGTGCCAGCAGCTTAGACCTTCTAACAGGTGGTGGCTACACCTTC.